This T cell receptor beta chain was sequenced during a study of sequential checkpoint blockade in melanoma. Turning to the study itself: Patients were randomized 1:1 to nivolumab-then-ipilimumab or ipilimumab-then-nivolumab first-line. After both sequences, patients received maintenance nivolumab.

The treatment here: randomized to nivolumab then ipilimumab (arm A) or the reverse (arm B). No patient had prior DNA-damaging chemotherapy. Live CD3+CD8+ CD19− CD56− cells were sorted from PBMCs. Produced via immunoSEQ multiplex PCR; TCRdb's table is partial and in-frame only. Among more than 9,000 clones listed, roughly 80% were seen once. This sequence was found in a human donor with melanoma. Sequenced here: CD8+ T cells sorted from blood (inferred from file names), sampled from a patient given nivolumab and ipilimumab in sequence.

CDR3 amino acids: CASSFWTSAGKTQYF. In DNA, the CDR3 is TGTGCCAGCAGTTTCTGGACTAGCGCTGGAAAGACCCAGTACTTC. V usage is TRBV28 and J usage is TRBJ2-5, with 9 bases lining up with TRBD2. Germline V gives CDR1 MDHEN, CDR2 SYDVKM. Trimming took 3 bases from V and 6 from J; bases not matched to a gene: 8. CDR3 length: 15 amino acids.